This T cell receptor beta chain comes out of a study of T cell responses to AZD1222 COVID-19 vaccine. Broader study findings: Following two doses of AZD1222, Spike-specific TCR breadth and depth rose. The sample set comprised mostly white British donors with more females, and clonal diversity was possibly underestimated. Just 5 or 6 AZD1222 recipients tested seropositive at baseline. No repertoire was sampled before or during the peak T cell response, only after it.

With respect to this clone: Its antigen is unidentified.

Profiling relied on immunoSEQ multiplex PCR, and the TCRdb table lists in-frame clones only, not all of them. The sample contains under 170,000 clones, 80% to 95% of which appear only once. Germline loops: CDR1 LNHNV, CDR2 YYDKDF (reference sequence). The CDR3 consists of 14 residues. V shed 0 bases and J shed 7 bases, with 13 bases lying between them. The starting material was peripheral blood, obtained 28 days after the second AZD1222 dose. The receptor was isolated from an adult who received the AZD1222 COVID-19 vaccine. The rearrangement links TRBV15 to TRBJ2-7; perhaps TRBD2 as D (5 bases). DNA of the CDR3: TGTGCCACCAGCAGAGACGCAGGCCGGAGGGAGCAGTACTTC. Amino acid sequence: CATSRDAGRREQYF. Combining the CDR3 with reference TRBV15 and TRBJ2-7 gives the whole variable domain DAMVIQNPRYQVTQFGKPVTLSCSQTLNHNVMYWYQQKSSQAPKLLFHYYDKDFNNEADTPDNFQSRRPNTSFCFLDIRSPGLGDTAMYLCATSRDAGRREQYFGPGTRLTVT.